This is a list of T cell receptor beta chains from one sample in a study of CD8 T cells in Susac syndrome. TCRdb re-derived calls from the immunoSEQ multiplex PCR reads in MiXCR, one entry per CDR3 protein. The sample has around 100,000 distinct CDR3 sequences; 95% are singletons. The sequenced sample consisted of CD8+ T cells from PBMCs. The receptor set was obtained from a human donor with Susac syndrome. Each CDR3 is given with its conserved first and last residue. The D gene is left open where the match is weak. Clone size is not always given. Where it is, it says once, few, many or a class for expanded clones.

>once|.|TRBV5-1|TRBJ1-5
CASRIGASDNQPQHF
TGCGCCAGCAGGATAGGGGCGTCGGACAATCAGCCCCAGCATTTT
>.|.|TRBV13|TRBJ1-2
CASSLGMLDGYTF
TGTGCCAGCAGTTTAGGGATGTTGGATGGCTACACCTTC
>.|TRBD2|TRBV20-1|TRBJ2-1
CSAYGSGRADEQFF
TGCAGTGCTTATGGTAGCGGGAGGGCGGATGAGCAGTTCTTC
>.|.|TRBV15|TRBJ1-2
CATSRDLGRYGYTF
TGTGCCACCAGCAGAGATCTCGGGCGCTATGGCTACACCTTC
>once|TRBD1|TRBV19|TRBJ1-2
CAAGQDYGYTF
TGTGCAGCCGGACAGGACTATGGCTACACCTTC
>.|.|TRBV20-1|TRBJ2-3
CSARLDTQYF
TGCAGTGCTAGATTAGATACGCAGTATTTT
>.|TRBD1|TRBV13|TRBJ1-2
CASSLTGLGDYGYTF
TGTGCCAGCAGCCTGACAGGGTTGGGGGACTATGGCTACACCTTC
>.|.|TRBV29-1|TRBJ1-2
CSALLAGGYTF
TGCAGCGCCCTCCTGGCTGGTGGCTACACCTTC
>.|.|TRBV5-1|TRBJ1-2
CASSLSDRGYTF
TGCGCCAGCAGCTTGTCTGATCGGGGCTACACCTTC
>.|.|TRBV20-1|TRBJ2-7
CSARDLRLAYEQYF
TGCAGTGCTAGAGATTTGCGGCTAGCTTACGAGCAGTACTTC
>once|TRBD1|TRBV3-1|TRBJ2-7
CASSQDTRGQYEQYF
TGTGCCAGCAGCCAAGATACCAGGGGGCAATACGAGCAGTACTTC
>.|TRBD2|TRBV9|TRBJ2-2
CASSVASGRLTGELFF
TGTGCCAGCAGCGTGGCTAGCGGGAGGCTCACCGGGGAGCTGTTTTTT
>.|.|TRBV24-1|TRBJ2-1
CATGGPAGEQFF
TGTGCCACTGGGGGCCCGGCTGGTGAGCAGTTCTTC
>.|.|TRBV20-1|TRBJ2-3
CSARGGYTQYF
TGCAGTGCTAGAGGCGGGTATACGCAGTATTTT
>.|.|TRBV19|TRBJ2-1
CASSIGQGQQFF
TGTGCCAGTAGTATTGGGCAGGGCCAACAGTTCTTC
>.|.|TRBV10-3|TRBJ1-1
CAIQGIPNTEAFF
TGTGCCATCCAGGGGATCCCGAACACTGAAGCTTTCTTT
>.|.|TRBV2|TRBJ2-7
CASTASEAGDHRGYEQYF
TGTGCCAGCACCGCATCCGAGGCAGGAGATCACCGAGGCTACGAGCAGTACTTC
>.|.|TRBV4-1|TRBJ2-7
CASSQAIGDYEQYF
TGCGCCAGCAGCCAAGCTATTGGAGACTACGAGCAGTACTTC
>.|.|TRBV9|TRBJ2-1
CASSATAYNEQFF
TGTGCCAGCAGCGCAACGGCGTACAATGAGCAGTTCTTC
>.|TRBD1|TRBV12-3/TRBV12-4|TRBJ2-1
CASSLLQGGFNEQFF
TGTGCCAGCAGTTTACTACAGGGGGGTTTCAATGAGCAGTTCTTC
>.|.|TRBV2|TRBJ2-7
CASSGGLRDEQYF
TGTGCCAGCAGTGGGGGTCTGAGGGACGAGCAGTACTTC
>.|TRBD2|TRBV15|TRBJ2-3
CATSPGTSGMDTQYF
TGTGCCACCAGCCCCGGGACTAGCGGGATGGATACGCAGTATTTT
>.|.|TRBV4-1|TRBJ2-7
CASSQEGLNLEEQYF
TGCGCCAGCAGCCAAGAGGGGTTAAACCTAGAGGAGCAGTACTTC
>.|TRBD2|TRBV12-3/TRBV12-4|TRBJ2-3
CASSASGRRTDTQYF
TGTGCCAGCAGCGCTAGCGGGAGACGGACAGATACGCAGTATTTT
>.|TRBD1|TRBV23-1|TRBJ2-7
CASNHRGIGVYDEQYF
TGCGCCAGCAACCACAGGGGGATTGGAGTTTACGACGAGCAGTACTTC
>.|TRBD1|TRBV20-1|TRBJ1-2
CSASPGGQLYGYTF
TGCAGTGCTTCTCCAGGGGGACAACTGTATGGCTACACCTTC
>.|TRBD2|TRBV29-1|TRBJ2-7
CSVGGLYEQYF
TGCAGCGTGGGGGGGTTGTACGAGCAGTACTTC
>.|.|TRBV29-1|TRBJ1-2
CSVDQYYGYTF
TGCAGCGTTGACCAATACTATGGCTACACCTTC
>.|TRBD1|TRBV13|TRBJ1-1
CASSFTGVTEAFF
TGTGCCAGCAGCTTCACAGGGGTCACTGAAGCTTTCTTT
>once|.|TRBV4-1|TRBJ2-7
CASSQDGAAGDGEQYF
TGCGCCAGCAGCCAAGATGGGGCGGCAGGGGACGGCGAGCAGTACTTC
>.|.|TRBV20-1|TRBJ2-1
CSARESDGVLWQFF
TGCAGTGCTAGAGAATCCGACGGCGTTCTATGGCAGTTCTTC
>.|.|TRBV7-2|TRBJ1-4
CASSLGGTGEKLFF
TGTGCCAGCAGCTTAGGCGGGACGGGAGAAAAACTGTTTTTT
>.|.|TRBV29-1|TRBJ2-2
CSVGSQVGVGTGELFF
TGCAGCGTTGGGTCCCAGGTTGGCGTGGGCACCGGGGAGCTGTTTTTT
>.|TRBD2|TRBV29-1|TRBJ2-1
CSVAAGVHNEQFF
TGCAGCGTTGCGGCGGGAGTCCACAATGAGCAGTTCTTC
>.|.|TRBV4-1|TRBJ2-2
CASSQTGSGELFF
TGCGCCAGCAGCCAGACGGGGTCCGGGGAGCTGTTTTTT
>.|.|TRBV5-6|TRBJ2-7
CASSGRTRGGYEQYF
TGTGCCAGCAGCGGTCGGACAAGGGGCGGTTACGAGCAGTACTTC
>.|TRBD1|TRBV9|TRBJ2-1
CASSLEGQGVNEQFF
TGTGCCAGCAGCCTCGAGGGACAGGGGGTCAATGAGCAGTTCTTC